The 18 T cell receptor beta chains below all came from one sample that was sequenced in a study of tumour-infiltrating T cells in Burkitt lymphoma. TCRdb's table, derived via immunoSEQ multiplex PCR, lists solely in-frame clones and lacks some. Here the sample spans 2,000 to 3,000 clones, under 85% being singletons. The sample comprised tumor tissue. Receptors originate from a human donor with diffuse large B-cell lymphoma.

The V and J genes are TRBV29-1 and TRBJ2-7, with D perhaps given as TRBD1 or TRBD2 (5 bases each). The CDR3 extends over 13 amino acids. Trimming took 6 bases from V and 0 from J, leaving 12 bases between them. The V gene's germline CDR1 is SQVTM and CDR2 ANQGSEA. CDR3 residues: CSVSGPVSYEQYF. The CDR3 DNA reads TGCAGCGTGTCGGGACCGGTCTCCTACGAGCAGTACTTC.

The chain has TRBV27 and TRBJ2-7; D unresolved. The length of the CDR3 is 15 residues. CDR1 is MNHEY and CDR2 is SMNVEV in the germline V gene (reference sequence). Trimming took 6 bases from V and 1 from J, leaving 16 bases between them. CDR3 coding DNA: TGTGCCAGCAGCGCCAGAAGCCAGAATTCCTACGAGCAGTACTTC. Translated: CASSARSQNSYEQYF.

The genes are TRBV19 and TRBJ2-7, with unresolved D. Trimming removed 1 base from V and 3 bases from J, with 7 bases in between. The CDR3 is 13 amino acids. CDR1 and CDR2 (germline): LNHDA, SQIVND (reference sequence). CDR3 coding DNA: TGTGCCAGTAGTATAGTAGGGTTCTACGAGCAGTACTTC. This translates into CASSIVGFYEQYF.

V is TRBV4-1 and J is TRBJ2-1; 8 positions match TRBD2. V gave up 3 bases and J gave up 8 bases; unmatched junction bases: 12. Germline-derived CDR1 and CDR2 are MGHRA and YSYEKL. This CDR3 spans 16 amino acids. The CDR3 loop is CASSHSAGVNEDEQFF. The CDR3 bases are TGCGCCAGCAGCCACTCAGCGGGGGTAAATGAGGATGAGCAGTTCTTC.

This clone was found a few times. An end of the junction differs from the germline gene, which may be a read error. CDR3 protein: CASSLARGGYEQYF. The CDR3 DNA reads as TGTGCTAGCAGCTTAGCGCGGGGAGGCTACGAGCAGTACTTC. This sequence joins TRBV7-7 and TRBJ2-7; perhaps TRBD2 as D (6 bases). Germline CDR1 reads SSHAT; CDR2 reads FNYEAQ (reference sequence). This CDR3 region has 14 residues. The full variable domain, its missing parts supplied by reference TRBV7-7 and TRBJ2-7, is GAGVSQSPRYKVTKRGQDVTLRCDPISSHATLYWYQQALGQGPEFLTYFNYEAQPDKSGLPSDRFSAERPEGSISTLTIQRTEQRDSAMYRCASSLARGGYEQYFGPGTRLTVT.

V gene TRBV27 combines with J gene TRBJ2-5; TRBD1 is a possible D gene (6 bases). The CDR3 covers 15 residues. V lost 6 bases, J lost 1 base, and 15 bases lay in between. Per germline, CDR1 MNHEY and CDR2 SMNVEV (reference sequence). CDR3 sequence reads: CASSLTTGVQETQYF. The CDR3 DNA reads TGTGCCAGCAGCCTAACGACAGGCGTCCAAGAGACCCAGTACTTC.

The V call is TRBV21-1, the J call TRBJ1-5; the DNA was not compared with TRBD1, the D call given in the table. TRBV21-1 represents a pseudogene. This CDR3 has 20 residues. For the CDR3, the DNA is TGTGCCAGCAGCAAGCGCGGGACAGTTGGGGAACAGGGTAGCAATCAGCCCCAGCATTTT. This sequence encodes CASSKRGTVGEQGSNQPQHF.

The chain employs TRBV19 and TRBJ2-7; TRBD2 matches 9 bases. CDR1 is LNHDA, CDR2 SQIVND, per germline (reference sequence). The CDR3 covers 13 residues. The junction had 4 bases not matched to a gene; V was cut back by 6 bases and J by 4 bases. CDR3 DNA: TGTGCCAGTAGAAAGACTAGCGGTTACGAGCAGTACTTC. Protein sequence: CASRKTSGYEQYF.

This clone was seen only once. The chain recombines TRBV9 with TRBJ2-7, with a weak D call TRBD2 (5 bases). The germline V gene encodes CDR1 SGDLS and CDR2 YYNGEE. V was clipped by 1 base and J by 6 bases, with 14 bases between them. The CDR3 loop spans 14 amino acids. CDR3 bases: TGTGCCAGCAGCGTATCGTCTAGCTCCCTCGAGCAGTACTTC. Protein: CASSVSSSSLEQYF. The whole variable domain, remainder taken from reference TRBV9 and TRBJ2-7, is DSGVTQTPKHLITATGQRVTLRCSPRSGDLSVYWYQQSLDQGLQFLIQYYNGEERAKGNILERFSAQQFPDLHSELNLSSLELGDSALYFCASSVSSSSLEQYFGPGTRLTVT.

As regards this clone: At one boundary the junction diverges from the germline segment, which might be a read error. The CDR3 loop reads CASSDQETQYF. Written as DNA, the CDR3 is TGTGCTAGCAGCGATCAAGAGACCCAGTACTTC. V usage is TRBV7-7 and J usage is TRBJ2-5; D not resolved. The V gene's germline CDR1 is SSHAT and CDR2 FNYEAQ (reference sequence). CDR3 length: 11 residues.

V gene TRBV25-1 combines with J gene TRBJ2-7; D is unclear. This CDR3 contains 12 residues. Per germline, CDR1 MGHDK and CDR2 SYGVNS. Trimming cost V 4 bases and J 4 bases, with 8 bases left between them. CDR3 DNA sequence: TGTGCCAGCAGTGTTGGGCAGTACGAGCAGTACTTC. Protein product: CASSVGQYEQYF.

The rearrangement links TRBV27 to TRBJ2-7; 9 bases match TRBD1. CDR1 MNHEY and CDR2 SMNVEV come from the germline V gene (reference sequence). The CDR3 is 14 amino acids. With V trimmed by 5 bases and J by 5 bases, 7 bases remained unmatched. The CDR3 DNA is TGTGCCAGCAGTCTTACAGGGGGCTGGGACGAGCAGTACTTC. This translates into CASSLTGGWDEQYF.

This chain connects TRBV12-5 to TRBJ1-5; D is unresolved. Trimming stripped 5 bases from V and 4 bases from J, with 3 bases between. The CDR3 totals 11 residues. Germline V gives CDR1 LGHNT, CDR2 FRNRAP. The CDR3 sequence: CASGPNQPQHF. The CDR3 DNA reads TGTGCTAGTGGTCCAAATCAGCCCCAGCATTTT.

V gene TRBV7-2 combines with J gene TRBJ2-5, with D unresolved. The CDR3 consists of 12 residues. V lost 1 base and J 3 bases, leaving 3 bases between the germline ends. Germline V gives CDR1 SGHTA, CDR2 FQGNSA. CDR3 residues: CASSLGKETQYF. The CDR3 nucleotides are TGTGCCAGCAGCTTAGGAAAAGAGACCCAGTACTTC. The entire variable domain, with the rest obtained from reference TRBV7-2 and TRBJ2-5, is as follows: GAGVSQSPSNKVTEKGKDVELRCDPISGHTALYWYRQSLGQGLEFLIYFQGNSAPDKSGLPSDRFSAERTGGSVSTLTIQRTQQEDSAVYLCASSLGKETQYFGPGTRLLVL.

V gene TRBV29-1 combines with J gene TRBJ2-5; no clear D gene. The germline V gene has CDR1 SQVTM and CDR2 ANQGSEA. Deletions cut 4 bases from V and 2 bases from J, with 2 bases between. The CDR3 consists of 10 residues. CDR3 sequence reads: CSVGQETQYF. The CDR3 region has the DNA TGCAGCGTTGGACAAGAGACCCAGTACTTC.

The V call is TRBV18, the J call TRBJ2-5, with 11 bases that match TRBD2. The V segment lost 0 bases and the J segment 4 bases; nucleotides outside the gene matches: 10. The CDR3 extends over 18 amino acids. CDR1 and CDR2 (germline): KGHSH, LQKENI. DNA for the CDR3: TGTGCCAGCTCACCACCCCGAATTCTAGCGGGGGGAGGAGAGACCCAGTACTTC. Translated: CASSPPRILAGGGETQYF. The variable domain in full, completed from reference TRBV18 and TRBJ2-5, reads NAGVMQNPRHLVRRRGQEARLRCSPMKGHSHVYWYRQLPEEGLKFMVYLQKENIIDESGMPKERFSAEFPKEGPSILRIQQVVRGDSAAYFCASSPPRILAGGGETQYFGPGTRLLVL.

This chain links TRBV4-3 with TRBJ1-3, with TRBD1 identical over 8 bases. This CDR3 comprises 16 residues. V was clipped by 3 bases and J by 2 bases; unmatched bases: 6. In germline, CDR1 is LGHNA, CDR2 YSLEER. CDR3 protein: CASSHYRGSAGNTIYF. In DNA form, the CDR3 reads TGCGCCAGCAGCCACTACAGGGGGAGCGCTGGAAACACCATATATTTT.

The CDR3 bases are TGCGCCAGCGGGCCGAGCGGGGGGGCCCTTGAGCAGTTCTTC. Amino acid sequence: CASGPSGGALEQFF. The chain links TRBV10-1 to TRBJ2-1; TRBD2 matches at 10 bases. V shed 8 bases and J 9 bases; nucleotides not matched to a gene: 10. Germline loops: CDR1 WNHNN, CDR2 SYGVQD (reference sequence). This CDR3 comprises 14 residues.